This T cell receptor (beta chain) was sequenced in a study of cytomegalovirus exposure and HLA in healthy donors (dated by TCRdb to about 2017). Notes on the research overall: According to a later analysis, one platform produced both the roughly 130 validation repertoires and the 670 or so repertoires of the first cohort. Along with the roughly 700-subject first cohort, a separate validation cohort of 120 different subjects was used. The study aimed to test whether signatures of past pathogen exposure could be identified by cataloging public T cell receptors. To predict cytomegalovirus infection status, the study brought together high-throughput TCR immunosequencing, statistical association of individual TCRs with disease status, and machine learning. Points the paper makes about the study in general: The authors suggested that the approach could potentially be generalized to other disease states and immunological phenotypes. Cytomegalovirus status was reported to be diagnosed by the classifier with high specificity and sensitivity in both the original and validation cohorts. While some public TCRs were present in many individuals, most TCR sequences turned up only very rarely across donors. A few of the identified cytomegalovirus-associated TCR beta chains were confirmed in vitro to be specific for cytomegalovirus antigens. A later analysis found that TCRs clustered in the first cohort also tended to co-occur in the 120 or so validation repertoires, with more than 90% of cluster scores above 0. A later analysis lacked HLA typing for the validation cohort, so it scored co-occurrence in that cohort across all 110 or so repertoires. The study gave a list of some 150 TCR beta chains associated with cytomegalovirus.

Donors formed part of the validation cohort, which comprised 120 subjects and was distinct from the first cohort of 666 subjects. Remarks on this clone: The antigen this receptor binds is unknown. No base quality values were provided; no much bigger clone lies one nucleotide off.

Preparation of the library involved the immunoSEQ multiplex PCR assay. Per the original workflow: A statistical classification framework was developed to diagnose cytomegalovirus status using the catalog of TCR beta chain sequences. Held by TCRdb, this immuneACCESS table contains in-frame sequences only and omits some clones. Under half of the omission traces to an unresolved V gene where checked; the cause of the rest is unknown. That table furnishes V, J and clone size, whereas the DNA furnished D and trimming. Counted in this sample were 150,000 to 200,000 clones; roughly 84% of them appeared once. The top ten hold 10% of the sample. The CDR3 runs 15 residues from the cysteine to the phenylalanine. Only the CDR3 DNA stays, 45 bases, in frame from base 1. The germline V and J ends show losses of 0 bases and 5 bases respectively, and no gene match explains 5 bases of the junction. CDR1 and CDR2 are read off the germline V gene as SGHDT and YYEEEE.

The chain couples TRBV5-6 to TRBJ2-3, with TRBD2 matching 8 junction bases. The material sequenced was PBMCs. The sequence came from a young man in good health and CMV-seropositive. The base sequence is TGTGCCAGCAGCTTGGCGGGGGGGGCCGGAGATACGCAGTATTTT. Its coded protein is CASSLAGGAGDTQYF.